This T cell receptor beta chain was identified in a study of T-cell reconstitution after alpha-beta-depleted transplantation in children. The TCRbeta library incorporated unique molecular identifiers. TCRdb redid the calling of the PCR reads with MiXCR, one entry per CDR3 protein. The sample records 300,000 or so distinct CDR3 sequences, 20% to 30% being singletons. Trimming at V came to 5 bases and at J to 6 bases, leaving 6 bases not matched to a gene. This CDR3 is built from 13 residues. CDR1 is MNHNS and CDR2 is SASEGT in the germline V gene. Here the sequenced sample was PBMCs, mostly from graft donor cells, taken 180 days after TCRalphabeta/CD19-depleted stem cell transplant. This TCR came from a male patient under 18 who had a stem cell transplant for acute lymphoblastic leukemia, so the T cells may come from the graft donor. The chain joins TRBV6-1 to TRBJ2-7; 8 nucleotides agree with TRBD2. The DNA for the CDR3 is TGTGCCAGCAGTCTAGCGGGCCCCTCCGAGCAGTACTTC. This codes for CASSLAGPSEQYF.